The TCR beta chain described here comes from a study of T-cell memory formation after mild COVID-19. MiXCR, applied by TCRdb to the 5' RACE reads, yields one record per CDR3 protein. The table includes a few hundred thousand distinct CDR3 sequences, roughly 24% detected once. The germline V gene has CDR1 SGHTA and CDR2 FQGTGA. The V end lost 2 bases, the J end lost 11 bases, and 18 bases lay between the germline ends. CDR3 length: 15 residues. The sequence derives from an adult woman who had mild COVID-19 (a few samples of this study predate the infection). Cell type and time point are not known. Input material: PBMCs or a T cell subset sorted from them (not recorded which). The rearrangement links TRBV7-3 to TRBJ2-2, with D possibly matching TRBD2 (5 bases). The CDR3 sequence: CASSLSGLPTAELFF. CDR3 bases: TGTGCCAGCAGCTTATCTGGACTTCCCACCGCAGAGCTGTTTTTT. The whole variable domain, filled in from reference TRBV7-3 and TRBJ2-2, reads GAGVSQTPSNKVTEKGKYVELRCDPISGHTALYWYRQSLGQGPEFLIYFQGTGAADDSGLPNDRFFAVRPEGSVSTLKIQRTERGDSAVYLCASSLSGLPTAELFFGEGSRLTVL.